The 9 T cell receptor beta chains listed next were all sequenced from one sample in a study of spatial heterogeneity in lung cancer. Time point defined: sample taken at primary tumor resection. Their cognate antigens are unknown. Notes on the study in general: Counts that tracked tumor mutation counts were those of expanded intratumoral alpha and beta TCRs.

TCRdb ran MiXCR on the 5' RACE reads and lists one entry per CDR3 protein. Here the sample spans approximately 6,800 distinct CDR3 sequences, around 15% being singletons. Sequenced here: lung tumor tissue, sampled at surgery. These receptors were taken from a male donor with early-stage non-small cell lung cancer.

This clonotype appeared many times. This chain links TRBV12-3 or TRBV12-4 with TRBJ2-1, with D tentatively TRBD2 (6 bases). The V end was cut by 6 bases, the J end by 9 bases, with 18 bases between. CDR3 length equals 14 residues. CDR3 sequence reads: CASRLAVGQSEQFF. CDR3 DNA sequence: TGTGCCAGCAGACTAGCTGTGGGGCAGAGTGAGCAGTTCTTC.

The table lists this clonotype with many counts. This chain uses TRBV20-1 with TRBJ1-2; the D gene is possibly TRBD1 (6 bases). Germline lookup yields CDR1 DFQATT and CDR2 SNEGSKA (reference sequence). The V end was cut by 0 bases, the J end by 4 bases, with 15 bases between. The CDR3 length is 15 residues. The CDR3: CSARESLGGSYGYTF. The CDR3 bases are TGCAGTGCTAGAGAAAGCCTGGGGGGCTCCTATGGCTACACCTTC.

This clonotype was counted only a few times. V gene TRBV6-5 combines with J gene TRBJ2-5; TRBD2 matches at 12 bases. The CDR3 extends over 16 amino acids. With V trimmed by 4 bases and J by 2 bases, 5 bases remained unmatched. Germline V gene data show CDR1 as MNHEY and CDR2 as SVGAGI. CDR3 residues: CASSSLAGGNQETQYF. CDR3 DNA: TGTGCCAGCAGTTCACTAGCGGGAGGAAATCAAGAGACCCAGTACTTC.

This clonotype is medium-sized within its sample. The J gene is TRBJ1-2, the V gene TRBV20-1; 7 bases are shared with TRBD1. Trimming at V came to 4 bases and at J to 0 bases, leaving 5 bases not matched to a gene. Germline CDR1 and CDR2: DFQATT and SNEGSKA (reference sequence). This CDR3 contains 14 residues. CDR3 sequence (DNA): TGCAGTGCTATCCGGGACAGCACTAACTATGGCTACACCTTC. It specifies CSAIRDSTNYGYTF.

This clonotype was seen many times. The CDR3 DNA reads TGTGCCAGCAGCGAGGGAATGTCCGGGCCTCGCACTGAAGCTTTCTTT. It translates to CASSEGMSGPRTEAFF. V and J are TRBV11-3 and TRBJ1-1; D not resolved. Trimming cost V 5 bases and J 4 bases, with 20 bases left between them. The CDR3 sequence is 16 residues long. CDR1 SGHNT and CDR2 YENEEA come from the germline V gene.

This clonotype was counted at least ten times. J is TRBJ2-7 and V is TRBV12-3 or TRBV12-4; no firm D call. The CDR3 has 14 residues. Trimming removed 4 bases from V and 3 bases from J, with 13 bases in between. The CDR3 nucleotides read TGTGCCAGCAGTTCCCCCGGACGGAACTACGAGCAGTACTTC. Translation: CASSSPGRNYEQYF.

This clonotype was seen at least ten times. The V gene is TRBV6-2 or TRBV6-3, the J gene TRBJ2-2; D perhaps matches TRBD1 (6 bases). There are 12 residues in the CDR3. Germline V gives CDR1 MNHEY, CDR2 SVGEGT. Trimming took 7 bases from V and 5 from J, leaving 8 bases between them. CDR3 protein: CASKRGTGELFF. CDR3 bases: TGTGCCAGCAAGAGGGGGACCGGGGAGCTGTTTTTT.

Ten or more counts support this clonotype. The genes are TRBV6-6 and TRBJ1-6, with 9 bases lining up with TRBD1. The CDR3 covers 16 residues. Looked up from germline, CDR1 is MNHNY and CDR2 is SVGAGI (reference sequence). Trimming took 5 bases from V and 10 from J; bases not matched to a gene: 12. CDR3 in DNA: TGTGCCAGCAGTCCGGGACAGGGAATTTCACAGTCACCCCTCCACTTT. Amino acid sequence: CASSPGQGISQSPLHF.

There are many counts of this clonotype. The V and J genes are TRBV6-1 and TRBJ2-7, with TRBD2 identical over 10 bases. Germline V gene data show CDR1 as MNHNS and CDR2 as SASEGT. This CDR3 is built from 15 residues. V trimming: 7 bases; J trimming: 4 bases; junction bases outside the gene matches: 10. The CDR3, as DNA: TGTGCCAGCACCTTAGGGGGACTAGCGCTGTACGAGCAGTACTTC. This codes for CASTLGGLALYEQYF.